Below, 13 T cell receptor beta chains from the same sample are listed, as sequenced in a study of Graves' ophthalmopathy and Graves' hyperthyroidism. The TCR beta CDR3 regions underwent amplification from RNA transcripts. RT-PCR with HTBI primers came first, then second-round multiplex PCR. TCRdb analysed the multiplex PCR reads with MiXCR anew, one entry per CDR3 protein. The repertoire consists of about 550,000 distinct CDR3 sequences, with approximately 37% occurring once and the leading ten covering 3.5% to 5%. Sequencing used peripheral blood or thyroid tissue (not recorded which). The receptors stem from an adult man with Graves' hyperthyroidism.

This clonotype was observed many times. In nucleotides, the CDR3 is TGTGCCACCAGCAGAGATCGGGGGCTGAACACTGAAGCTTTCTTT. Its protein is CATSRDRGLNTEAFF. V is TRBV15 and J is TRBJ1-1; weak D call: TRBD1 (6 bases). Germline V gene lookup returns CDR1 LNHNV and CDR2 YYDKDF (reference sequence). This CDR3 is 15 amino acids long. Trimming took off 0 bases at V and 0 bases at J, with 8 bases between the two ends.

In its sample, this clonotype was seen a few times. This sequence joins TRBV7-9 and TRBJ2-3; 11 bases fit TRBD2. Germline values: CDR1 SEHNR, CDR2 FQNEAQ (reference sequence). This CDR3 has 16 amino acids. J lost 3 bases, V lost 6 bases, and 8 bases had no gene match. CDR3 DNA: TGTGCCAGCAGTCAACAACTAGCGGGGGAAACAGATACGCAGTATTTT. Its translation: CASSQQLAGETDTQYF.

This clonotype came up many times. The V gene is TRBV6-5, the J gene TRBJ1-1; TRBD1 aligns across 7 bases. The ends lost 4 bases at V and 10 bases at J; junction bases unmatched: 6. Germline V gene lookup returns CDR1 MNHEY and CDR2 SVGAGI. The CDR3 has 12 amino acids. The CDR3 reads CASSFTTGTAFF. In DNA, the CDR3 is TGTGCCAGCAGTTTCACGACAGGGACAGCTTTCTTT.

This clonotype was seen ten or more times. The gene calls are TRBV7-8 and TRBJ1-6, with 11 bases lining up with TRBD1. Germline assignment: CDR1 SGHVS and CDR2 FQNEAQ. V was pared by 5 bases and J by 13 bases, with 7 bases of the junction left unmatched. The CDR3 totals 14 residues. The CDR3 nucleotides read TGTGCCAGCAGCCAGGGACAGGGGGTTTCCCCCCTCCACTTT. Encoded protein: CASSQGQGVSPLHF.

This sequence joins TRBV2 and TRBJ1-1; 7 bases are shared with TRBD1. This CDR3 is built from 14 residues. With 4 bases clipped from V and 8 bases from J, the junction kept 10 bases outside the gene matches. Germline CDR1 and CDR2: SNHLY and FYNNEI. The CDR3 region has the DNA TGTGCCAGCAGTGCAATAGGAGGGGGCCTCGAAGCTTTCTTT. It yields the protein CASSAIGGGLEAFF.

A few counts support this clonotype. One end of the junction varies from germline; a read error may be responsible. V is TRBV4-1 and J is TRBJ2-7; no reliable D call. The J call could be wrong; TRBJ2-1 is a better fit for the DNA end. The CDR3 sequence is 15 residues long. CDR1 MGHRA and CDR2 YSYEKL come from the germline V gene. The DNA of the CDR3 is TGTGCCAGCAGCCAAGCCAGGCAGACCAACAATGAGCAGTTCTTC. Encoded protein: CASSQARQTNNEQFF.

The rearrangement links TRBV5-4 to TRBJ2-5, with 7 positions matching TRBD2. The CDR3 spans 14 residues. Germline CDR1 SGHNT, CDR2 YYREEE (reference sequence). Germline trimming cut 5 bases from V and 1 base from J; bases unmatched to any gene: 5. CDR3 residues: CASRASGLQETQYF. The CDR3 bases are TGTGCCAGCAGGGCTAGCGGTCTCCAAGAGACCCAGTACTTC.

The V call is TRBV12-5, the J call TRBJ2-7, with D perhaps TRBD1 or TRBD2 (5 bases each). Germline V gene lookup returns CDR1 LGHNT and CDR2 FRNRAP. Between the trimmed V and J ends, which lost 5 bases and 2 bases, there was a span of 16 bases. CDR3 length: 15 amino acids. The CDR3, as DNA: TGTGCTAGTGGTCCCTCCCGGGGCTATACCTACGAGCAGTACTTC. This gives the protein CASGPSRGYTYEQYF.

This clonotype has a handful of counts. This chain uses TRBV7-2 with TRBJ1-2; D uncertain. Trimming shortened V by 1 base and J by 6 bases, and 15 bases separated the two germline ends. This CDR3 has 15 amino acids. The germline CDR1 and CDR2 sequences are SGHTA and FQGNSA. The CDR3 region has the DNA TGTGCCAGCAGCTTAGGGGCGTTTGGTTTCGATGGCTACACCTTC. Translating it yields CASSLGAFGFDGYTF.

The gene calls are TRBV6-2 or TRBV6-3 and TRBJ2-2, with TRBD2 matching over 8 bases. This CDR3 region has 16 residues. Per the germline V gene, CDR1 is MNHEY and CDR2 is SVGEGT. After removal of 2 bases from V and 5 bases from J, the junction contained 7 bases not matched to a gene. CDR3: CASSYTRGRLTGELFF. In DNA, the CDR3 is TGTGCCAGCAGTTACACTCGCGGGAGGTTAACCGGGGAGCTGTTTTTT.

There are many counts of this clonotype. The chain recombines TRBV6-5 with TRBJ2-7; TRBD1 matches 7 bases. The germline gives CDR1 MNHEY, CDR2 SVGAGI. The CDR3 runs to 14 residues. The J segment lost 2 bases and the V segment lost 6 bases, leaving 7 bases of the junction unmatched. Here the CDR3 reads CASRSSGTAYEQYF. In DNA form, the CDR3 reads TGTGCCAGCAGATCCTCCGGGACAGCCTACGAGCAGTACTTC.

Here the CDR3 reads CSVESGGSNQPQHF. The CDR3, as DNA: TGCAGCGTTGAGTCGGGGGGGAGCAATCAGCCCCAGCATTTT. The chain couples TRBV29-1 to TRBJ1-5; TRBD1 might be the D (5 bases). Deletions cut 3 bases from V and 1 base from J, with 10 bases between. CDR3 length: 14 amino acids. The germline CDR1 and CDR2 sequences are SQVTM and ANQGSEA.

This clonotype was counted once. This chain joins TRBV7-8 and TRBJ1-1, with D possibly being TRBD1 (6 bases). This CDR3 has 14 amino acids. Germline CDR1 is SGHVS and CDR2 is FQNEAQ. V was shortened by 5 bases and J by 0 bases, with 10 bases between the two germline ends. The CDR3 spells CASSTYRVNTEAFF. The CDR3 bases are TGTGCCAGCAGCACTTACAGGGTGAACACTGAAGCTTTCTTT. The full variable domain, with the rest looked up from reference TRBV7-8 and TRBJ1-1, is GAGVSQSPRYKVAKRGQDVALRCDPISGHVSLFWYQQALGQGPEFLTYFQNEAQLDKSGLPSDRFFAERPEGSVSTLKIQRTQQEDSAVYLCASSTYRVNTEAFFGQGTRLTVV.